The 8 T cell receptor beta chains in this list originate from one sample, sequenced in a study of shared clonotypes between healthy human individuals. The method was immunoSEQ multiplex PCR; TCRdb's version includes in-frame clones alone and lacks a portion of them. The profile covers 1 million to 1.3 million clones, with about 80% appearing a single time and 0.6% to 0.75% taken by the ten largest. Sequencing was performed on memory CD4+ T cells from PBMCs. The subset is: CD45RA-negative fraction. These receptors all come from a man younger than 35 in good health. Some clones in this sample may be carry-over from other donors' samples.

This chain uses TRBV10-3 with TRBJ2-3, with 9 bases fitting TRBD1. The ends lost 10 bases at V and 3 bases at J; junction bases unmatched: 8. Per germline, CDR1 ENHRY and CDR2 SYGVKD. This CDR3 has 14 residues. The CDR3: CASAGTGSTDTQYF. CDR3 DNA sequence: TGTGCCAGCGCCGGGACAGGGTCGACAGATACGCAGTATTTT.

A few counts support this clone. The junction shows a germline mismatch at one end, possibly a read error. The gene calls are TRBV5-6 and TRBJ1-1; the D is unclear. CDR3 length: 11 residues. Germline V gene lookup returns CDR1 SGHDT and CDR2 YYEEEE. For the CDR3, the DNA is TGTGCCAGCAGCCTTAACACTGACGCTTTCTTT. It specifies CASSLNTDAFF.

The chain uses TRBV6-6 and TRBJ1-3; tentatively, D is TRBD1 (5 bases). The CDR3 runs to 15 residues. Germline CDR1 MNHNY, CDR2 SVGAGI (reference sequence). With 2 bases removed from V and 0 bases from J, the gap between germline ends came to 8 bases. The chain's CDR3 is CASSYQGGSGNTIYF. The CDR3 coding sequence is TGTGCCAGCAGTTACCAGGGCGGCTCTGGAAACACCATATATTTT.

The chain couples TRBV7-8 to TRBJ2-2; TRBD2 agrees at 7 bases. CDR3 length: 14 residues. Trimming removed 8 bases from V and 1 base from J; junction bases left unmatched: 4. From germline, CDR1 is SGHVS and CDR2 FQNEAQ. In nucleotides, the CDR3 is TGTGCCAGCCGGGAGGCGGGGAACACCGGGGAGCTGTTTTTT. It specifies CASREAGNTGELFF.

The rearrangement joins TRBV5-4 to TRBJ2-5; tentative D call: TRBD2 (5 bases). Germline lookup yields CDR1 SGHNT and CDR2 YYREEE (reference sequence). The CDR3 totals 14 residues. Between the trimmed V and J ends, which lost 0 bases and 1 base, there was a span of 7 bases. The CDR3 loop reads CASSLAGFQETQYF. CDR3 sequence (DNA): TGTGCCAGCAGCTTGGCGGGATTCCAAGAGACCCAGTACTTC.

The rearrangement links TRBV5-1 to TRBJ2-2, with TRBD2 matching over 14 bases. The CDR3 is 15 amino acids. J gave up 7 bases and V 7 bases, and 6 bases lay outside the gene matches. Germline values: CDR1 SGHRS, CDR2 YFSETQ. Here the CDR3 DNA reads TGCGCCAGCCGGCGGGGACTAGCGGGAGACGGGGAGCTGTTTTTT. Protein: CASRRGLAGDGELFF.

The chain recombines TRBV14 with TRBJ1-3, with D maybe TRBD1 (6 bases). CDR1 and CDR2 (germline): SGHDN, FVKESK. This CDR3 is built from 16 residues. Trimming shortened V by 1 base and J by 0 bases, and 10 bases separated the two germline ends. The CDR3 loop is CASSQVGGRSGNTIYF. CDR3 in DNA: TGTGCCAGCAGCCAAGTGGGGGGCCGCTCTGGAAACACCATATATTTT.

This clone appeared once. Relative to the germline gene, one junction end is altered; a read error may explain this. In DNA, the CDR3 is TGTGCCAGCAGACAAGATAATGACGGAAAACTGTTTTTT. This translates into CASRQDNDGKLFF. The rearrangement joins TRBV4-2 to TRBJ1-4; D is uncertain. Germline CDR1 LGHNA, CDR2 YNFKEQ. The CDR3 spans 13 residues.